The T cell receptor beta chain under discussion was sequenced for a study of CD8+CD57+ T cells in acquired aplastic anemia. Turning to the study itself: Recorded DNA amounts for sorted CD4+ and CD8+ cells had an average of approximately 3 ug.

In its sample, this clonotype was seen once. The germline V and J ends were trimmed by 4 bases and 4 bases, with 15 bases remaining between them. This CDR3 is built from 15 residues. CDR1 SGHAT and CDR2 FQNNGV come from the germline V gene. CD8+CD57+ cell expansion had been shown by flow cytometry in patients chosen for sequencing. The template used for profiling TCR beta VDJ and CDR3 was genomic DNA. Using its own MiXCR run on the reads, TCRdb lists one record per CDR3 protein. The data hold around 250,000 distinct CDR3 sequences, with approximately 79% observed a single time. This chain links TRBV11-2 with TRBJ2-3; TRBD2 is a possible D gene (6 bases). This receptor was identified in a human donor with aplastic anemia. Sequenced material: sorted CD4+, CD8+, or CD8+CD57+ T cells (not recorded which) from PBMCs. The CDR3 nucleotides are TGTGCCAGCAGCTGGGGTGGAGGGAGTGCAGATACGCAGTATTTT. Protein sequence: CASSWGGGSADTQYF.